The 17 T cell receptor beta chains below all came from one sample that was sequenced in a study of shared clonotypes between healthy human individuals. Measured with immunoSEQ multiplex PCR; TCRdb has only the in-frame clones, and not every one. Among 2.5 million or so clones listed, around nine tenths were seen once. Specimen: naive CD4+ T cells sorted from blood. Subset defined: CD45RA+ positively selected. These receptor sequences come from a man younger than 30 in good health.

Notes on this clone: This sample includes further DNA sequences coding for the same CDR3. The DNA of the CDR3 is TGTGCCAGCAGCCCTGCCTACAATGAGCAGTTCTTC. This encodes CASSPAYNEQFF. This chain links TRBV7-2 with TRBJ2-1; D unresolved. The CDR3 is 12 residues long. The V gene lost 5 bases and the J gene lost 2 bases, with 4 bases spanning the gap. Germline assignment: CDR1 SGHTA and CDR2 FQGNSA.

This chain uses TRBV5-6 with TRBJ2-7; the match to TRBD2 covers 8 bases. Germline V lookup: CDR1 SGHDT, CDR2 YYEEEE. The junction had 9 bases not matched to a gene; V was cut back by 4 bases and J by 0 bases. There are 16 residues in the CDR3. The CDR3 region has the DNA TGTGCCAGCAGCAGACTTAGCGGGAAATTCTCCTACGAGCAGTACTTC. As protein: CASSRLSGKFSYEQYF.

The chain carries TRBV30 and TRBJ1-3; D call uncertain. The CDR3 length is 13 residues. CDR1 GTSNPN and CDR2 SVGIG come from the germline V gene (reference sequence). The V gene lost 8 bases and the J gene lost 6 bases, with 17 bases spanning the gap. The CDR3: CARRTGSVNTIYF. CDR3 nucleotide sequence: TGTGCCCGACGGACCGGGTCGGTAAACACCATATATTTT.

The chain recombines TRBV6-1 with TRBJ1-2, with 9 nucleotides matching TRBD1. CDR1 and CDR2 from the germline V gene are MNHNS and SASEGT. The CDR3 covers 13 residues. V dropped 3 bases and J dropped 6; count of bases not matched to a gene: 2. CDR3 sequence: CASSDDRGNGYTF. CDR3 DNA: TGTGCCAGCAGTGATGACAGGGGGAATGGCTACACCTTC.

This clone was seen more than once but under ten times. This sequence joins TRBV30 and TRBJ1-6, with no clear D. The germline V and J ends were trimmed by 4 bases and 10 bases, with 11 bases remaining between them. Looked up from germline, CDR1 is GTSNPN and CDR2 is SVGIG (reference sequence). CDR3 length: 12 amino acids. CDR3 region: CAWKNSDSPLHF. CDR3 coding DNA: TGTGCCTGGAAGAATAGTGACTCACCCCTCCACTTT.

V and J are TRBV7-8 and TRBJ2-1, with TRBD2 matching over 12 bases. The CDR3 spans 17 residues. Per germline, CDR1 SGHVS and CDR2 FQNEAQ. V gave up 2 bases and J gave up 3 bases; unmatched junction bases: 5. The DNA for the CDR3 is TGTGCCAGCAGCTTAACTTGGACTAGCGGGAACTACAATGAGCAGTTCTTC. Its translation: CASSLTWTSGNYNEQFF.

The chain combines TRBV23-1 with TRBJ2-3; D ambiguous. TRBV23-1 is known as an ORF, though its function is uncertain. V lost 2 bases and J lost 5, with 2 bases in between. This CDR3 spans 11 amino acids. CDR3 sequence reads: CASSQRDTQYF. The CDR3 bases are TGCGCCAGCAGTCAACGAGATACGCAGTATTTT.

The CDR3 DNA sequence: TGTGCCAGTAGTTCCGGGACTAGCCAAGAGACCCAGTACTTC. It codes for CASSSGTSQETQYF. V is TRBV19 and J is TRBJ2-5; 8 positions agree with TRBD2. J lost 1 base, V lost 5 bases, and 3 bases had no gene match. The V gene's germline CDR1 is LNHDA and CDR2 SQIVND (reference sequence). CDR3 length equals 14 residues.

J is TRBJ1-4 and V is TRBV2; D is possibly TRBD1 (5 bases). CDR1 is SNHLY and CDR2 is FYNNEI in the germline V gene. Trimming took off 6 bases at V and 0 bases at J, with 11 bases between the two ends. The CDR3 contains 15 residues. The CDR3 DNA sequence: TGTGCCAGCAGATTCACAGGCGCAACTAATGAAAAACTGTTTTTT. As protein: CASRFTGATNEKLFF. The full variable domain, its missing parts supplied by reference TRBV2 and TRBJ1-4, is EPEVTQTPSHQVTQMGQEVILRCVPISNHLYFYWYRQILGQKVEFLVSFYNNEISEKSEIFDDQFSVERPDGSNFTLKIRSTKLEDSAMYFCASRFTGATNEKLFFGSGTQLSVL.

The rearrangement joins TRBV5-1 to TRBJ2-3; D might be TRBD1 (5 bases). From germline, CDR1 is SGHRS and CDR2 YFSETQ. Trimming stripped 3 bases from V and 0 bases from J, with 11 bases between. This CDR3 spans 15 amino acids. The CDR3, as DNA: TGCGCCAGCAGCTCCCGAGCAGGGAGCACAGATACGCAGTATTTT. Its translation: CASSSRAGSTDTQYF.

As regards this clone: The same CDR3 is also encoded by other DNA sequences in this sample. V is TRBV28 and J is TRBJ2-6; TRBD1 matches 8 bases. The V gene's germline CDR1 is MDHEN and CDR2 SYDVKM. Losses at the gene ends were 6 bases for V and 2 bases for J; bases not matched to a gene: 3. This CDR3 is built from 15 residues. The CDR3 DNA reads TGTGCCAGCAGCACACAGGGGGCTGGGGCCAACGTCCTGACTTTC. This codes for CASSTQGAGANVLTF.

The chain employs TRBV6-5 and TRBJ1-2; 8 bases fit TRBD1. From germline, CDR1 is MNHEY and CDR2 SVGAGI. The V and J ends lost 4 bases and 6 bases, in that order; junction bases with no gene match: 7. The CDR3 totals 14 residues. CDR3 DNA: TGTGCCAGCAGTTCCATGGACAGGGAGGATGGCTACACCTTC. Translating it yields CASSSMDREDGYTF.

J is TRBJ2-7 and V is TRBV18, with D possibly TRBD2 on 6 matching bases. The CDR3 spans 15 residues. V was pared by 2 bases and J by 6 bases, with 17 bases between. The V gene's germline CDR1 is KGHSH and CDR2 LQKENI. DNA for the CDR3: TGTGCCAGCTCACCAGCCTCGGGAGCCACTCTCGAGCAGTACTTC. Translating it yields CASSPASGATLEQYF.

The chain couples TRBV6-5 to TRBJ2-5; 8 nucleotides match TRBD2. Germline CDR1 and CDR2: MNHEY and SVGAGI. With V trimmed by 2 bases and J by 5 bases, 4 bases remained unmatched. The CDR3 extends over 14 amino acids. The CDR3 loop reads CASSYGAGEETQYF. CDR3 bases: TGTGCCAGCAGTTACGGAGCGGGAGAGGAGACCCAGTACTTC.

The V gene is TRBV5-5, the J gene TRBJ2-1; D gene uncertain. The germline V gene has CDR1 SGHKS and CDR2 YYEKEE (reference sequence). The CDR3 runs to 15 residues. Trimming removed 0 bases at V and 2 bases at J, with 9 bases between. CDR3 nucleotides: TGTGCCAGCAGCTTGGCTGGTAGGCCCTACAATGAGCAGTTCTTC. Protein sequence: CASSLAGRPYNEQFF.

This clone was recorded once. The chain carries TRBV30 and TRBJ2-2; 7 positions match TRBD2. J lost 3 bases, V lost 1 base, and 11 bases had no gene match. The germline V gene has CDR1 GTSNPN and CDR2 SVGIG (reference sequence). The CDR3 covers 17 residues. CDR3 bases: TGTGCCTGGAGTGGGGGGAGGGTTGGTCTTCACACCGGGGAGCTGTTTTTT. Protein: CAWSGGRVGLHTGELFF.

The rearrangement joins TRBV2 to TRBJ1-2, with 7 bases fitting TRBD1. After removal of 2 bases from V and 5 bases from J, the junction contained 14 bases not matched to a gene. The CDR3 sequence is 17 residues long. Germline CDR1 is SNHLY and CDR2 is FYNNEI. The DNA for the CDR3 is TGTGCCAGCAGTGAAAGGGAGACAGGGAGGCCGGAGTATGGCTACACCTTC. As protein: CASSERETGRPEYGYTF.